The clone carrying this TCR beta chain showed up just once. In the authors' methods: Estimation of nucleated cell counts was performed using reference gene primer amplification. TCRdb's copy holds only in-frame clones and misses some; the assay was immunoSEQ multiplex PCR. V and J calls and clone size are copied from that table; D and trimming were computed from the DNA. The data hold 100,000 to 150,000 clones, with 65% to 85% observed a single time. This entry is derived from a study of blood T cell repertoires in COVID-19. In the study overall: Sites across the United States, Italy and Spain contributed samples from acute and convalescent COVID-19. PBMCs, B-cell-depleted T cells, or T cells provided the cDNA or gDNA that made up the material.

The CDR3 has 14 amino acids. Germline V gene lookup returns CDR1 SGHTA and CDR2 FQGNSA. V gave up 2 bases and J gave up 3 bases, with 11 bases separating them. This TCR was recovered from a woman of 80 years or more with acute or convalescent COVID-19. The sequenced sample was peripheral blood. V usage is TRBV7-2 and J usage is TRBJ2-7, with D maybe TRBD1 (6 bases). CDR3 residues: CASSLSGAGYEQYF. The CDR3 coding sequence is TGTGCCAGCAGCTTATCAGGGGCTGGCTACGAGCAGTACTTC.